The 5 T cell receptor beta chains below all came from one sample that was sequenced in a study of T cells in Graves' hyperthyroidism and ophthalmopathy (dated by TCRdb to the late 2010s). Library preparation used multiplex PCR. Sequencing instrument: Illumina HiSeq 2000. The TCR beta CDR3 regions were amplified from the RNA transcripts. The first round of RT-PCR for the TCR CDR3 was performed with the HTBI primer set and the Qiagen OneStep RT-PCR kit. In TCRdb, the public reads were trimmed at Q25 with fastp and aligned with MiXCR, with productive beta chains retained. Rows matching on CDR3 protein sequence are summarized as one entry with the most common DNA and genes. For this sample the table gives about 95,000 distinct CDR3 sequences, of which about 37% were detected only once. Together, the top ten hold approximately 10% of the sample. Sequenced material: peripheral blood or thyroid tissue (not recorded which). The receptors originated from a woman aged 25 to 45 with Graves' hyperthyroidism.

About this clonotype: A read error is likely, as this CDR3 ends without the conserved phenylalanine or tryptophan. Because the CDR3's place on the DNA is in doubt, the DNA is left out and the CDR3 is given as listed by TCRdb. This chain uses TRBV15 with TRBJ2-5; the table's D call, TRBD1, has no DNA check behind it. The germline V gene has CDR1 LNHNV and CDR2 YYDKDF (reference sequence). Including both end residues, the CDR3 is 11 amino acids long. CDR3 residues: CATSAWRGAHL.

This clonotype was seen repeatedly, ten times or more. V usage is TRBV20-1 and J usage is TRBJ2-3; unclear D gene. V was cut by 6 bases and J by 7 bases, with 20 bases left in between. In germline, CDR1 is DFQATT, CDR2 SNEGSKA (reference sequence). The CDR3 has 14 amino acids. CDR3: CSAFGGVLKNTQYF. The CDR3 DNA follows: TGCAGTGCCTTCGGCGGAGTTTTGAAGAATACGCAGTATTTT.

The V call is TRBV7-9, the J call TRBJ2-1, with 7 positions matching TRBD2. V trimming: 7 bases; J trimming: 5 bases; junction bases outside the gene matches: 23. CDR1 is SEHNR and CDR2 is FQNEAQ in the germline V gene (reference sequence). The CDR3 has 19 residues. CDR3 region: CASTQGLVRDGLDDNEQFF. In nucleotides, the CDR3 is TGTGCCAGCACCCAAGGGTTGGTCAGGGATGGACTAGACGACAATGAGCAGTTCTTC.

The genes are TRBV7-6 and TRBJ2-2, with 10 bases that match TRBD2. Trimming took 2 bases from V and 6 from J; bases not matched to a gene: 3. The CDR3 sequence is 15 residues long. Looked up from germline, CDR1 is SGHVS and CDR2 is FNYEAQ. CDR3 nucleotides: TGTGCCAGCAGCTTAATAGCGGGAGGCGCCGGGGAGCTGTTTTTT. Amino acid sequence: CASSLIAGGAGELFF.

In this sample, this clonotype turned up many times. The chain joins TRBV9 to TRBJ2-5; 7 positions match TRBD1. The junction had 3 bases not matched to a gene; V was cut back by 3 bases and J by 1 base. Germline loops: CDR1 SGDLS, CDR2 YYNGEE. The CDR3 length is 14 residues. The CDR3 sequence: CASSGGTAQETQYF. The CDR3 DNA is TGTGCCAGCAGCGGGGGGACAGCCCAAGAGACCCAGTACTTC.